These T cell receptor beta chains were read from a single sample in a study of T cell responses to AZD1222 COVID-19 vaccine. Using immunoSEQ multiplex PCR, the repertoire was profiled, and TCRdb retains in-frame clones only, with some absent. The table includes under 150,000 clones, roughly 90% detected once. This material consisted of peripheral blood, taken on day 0 of AZD1222 vaccination. These receptors came from an adult in good health. CDR3s include the opening cysteine and the closing phenylalanine or tryptophan. Fields, in order: D gene, J gene, clone size, V gene, CDR3 DNA, CDR3 protein. D genes are given only for firm matches. The size entry is marked missing in some rows and otherwise reads once, few, many or a size class.

. TRBJ1-3 . TRBV30 TGTGCCTGGAGCGACCTGACACGAGTCTCTGGAAACACCATATATTTT CAWSDLTRVSGNTIYF
TRBD1 TRBJ2-1 . TRBV25-1 TGTGCCAGCAGTCTCCCTGCGGGGACAGGGGCTTACAATGAGCAGTTCTTC CASSLPAGTGAYNEQFF
TRBD1 TRBJ2-7 . TRBV28 TGTGCCAGCAGTTTACTCGGACAGGGGGGCTCCTACGAGCAGTACTTC CASSLLGQGGSYEQYF
TRBD2 TRBJ2-1 . TRBV9 TGTGCCAGCAGCTCAGGGACTAGTATCTCCTACAATGAGCAGTTCTTC CASSSGTSISYNEQFF
. TRBJ1-5 . TRBV15 TGTGCCACCAGCCCCGGGGTCCGGGACGGATATCAGCCCCAGCATTTT CATSPGVRDGYQPQHF
. TRBJ2-2 . TRBV27 TGTGCCAGCAGTTTATCTGGCCCTAGCTACAACACCGGGGAGCTGTTTTTT CASSLSGPSYNTGELFF
TRBD1 TRBJ1-2 once TRBV6-4 TGTGCCAGCAGTCGGGACAGGGGGGACTTCAACTATGGCTACACCTTC CASSRDRGDFNYGYTF
. TRBJ1-6 . TRBV28 TGTGCCAGCAGCCTAGGCACTAGTGGGTCACCCCTCCACTTT CASSLGTSGSPLHF
. TRBJ2-3 . TRBV4-2 TGTGCCAGCAGCCAAGGGCCCACAGATACGCAGTATTTT CASSQGPTDTQYF
. TRBJ1-3 . TRBV4-2 TGTGCCAGCAGCCAAGATTGGGGGCCGAGAAACACCATATATTTT CASSQDWGPRNTIYF
. TRBJ2-1 . TRBV11-2 TGTGCCAGCAGCTTAGGGCCCCTCCGGGGATACAATGAGCAGTTCTTC CASSLGPLRGYNEQFF
. TRBJ1-6 . TRBV25-1 TGTGCCAGCAGTGAGAGGGCGGGACTCAATAATTCACCCCTCCACTTT CASSERAGLNNSPLHF
. TRBJ1-5 . TRBV19 TGTGCCAGTAGTATTCTGAGCACCCATAGCAATCAGCCCCAGCATTTT CASSILSTHSNQPQHF
TRBD1 TRBJ2-7 . TRBV14 TGTGCCAGCAGACCGACAGGGGCCGGATACGAGCAGTACTTC CASRPTGAGYEQYF
. TRBJ1-5 . TRBV6-4 TGTGCCAGCAGTGAGGGGAGGGGTTTTAGCAATCAGCCCCAGCATTTT CASSEGRGFSNQPQHF
. TRBJ2-3 . TRBV5-1 TGCGCCAGCAGCTCTGGGATAAAAACAGATACGCAGTATTTT CASSSGIKTDTQYF
. TRBJ1-6 . TRBV7-9 TGTGCCAGCAGCTTAGGGCAGGCCACTGTTTCACCCCTCCACTTT CASSLGQATVSPLHF
. TRBJ1-1 . TRBV21-1 TGTGCCAGCAGCACCCCAGGGAGGAACACTGAAGCTTTCTTT CASSTPGRNTEAFF
TRBD2 TRBJ2-1 . TRBV24-1 TGTGCCACCAGTGATCCCGGACTAGCGGGCGGCAATGAGCAGTTCTTC CATSDPGLAGGNEQFF
. TRBJ2-7 . TRBV5-5 TGTGCCAGCAGCTTGGTTGGCTCCCCCCCCTACGAGCAGTACTTC CASSLVGSPPYEQYF
. TRBJ1-2 . TRBV27 TGTGCCAGCAGTTTATCGGGAGGAGGTGGCTACACCTTC CASSLSGGGGYTF
TRBD1 TRBJ1-2 . TRBV7-9 TGTGCCAGCAGCCCTTCTGGGACAGGGAAAGGCTACACCTTC CASSPSGTGKGYTF
TRBD1 TRBJ1-5 . TRBV18 TGTGCCAGCTCGGTCGGACAGGGGGATCAGCCCCAGCATTTT CASSVGQGDQPQHF
. TRBJ2-5 . TRBV10-2 TGCGCCAGCAAGGGCGACCCCGAAGAGACCCAGTACTTC CASKGDPEETQYF
. TRBJ2-7 . TRBV5-1 TGCGCCAGCAGCACCCCCCACATGGGGGTCTACGAGCAGTACTTC CASSTPHMGVYEQYF
. TRBJ2-7 . TRBV13 TGTGCCAGCAGCTTAGGCCTCGGCACCTACGAGCAGTACTTC CASSLGLGTYEQYF
TRBD1 TRBJ1-4 . TRBV27 TGTGCCAGCAGTTTAGCCGGGACAGCGAATGAAAAACTGTTTTTT CASSLAGTANEKLFF
. TRBJ2-1 . TRBV12-3/TRBV12-4 TGTGCCAGCAGTTTCCCCCTTGGTAATGAGCAGTTCTTC CASSFPLGNEQFF
TRBD2 TRBJ2-7 . TRBV4-1 TGCGCCAGCAGCCCTCTAGCGGGTCTGTCATACGAGCAGTACTTC CASSPLAGLSYEQYF
. TRBJ2-5 . TRBV15 TGTGCCACCAGCAGAGATCCGGGGGTCCAAGAGACCCAGTACTTC CATSRDPGVQETQYF
TRBD1 TRBJ1-2 . TRBV5-1 TGCGCCAGCAGCGGCGGGACAGGGGCTGGCTATGGCTACACCTTC CASSGGTGAGYGYTF
TRBD1 TRBJ1-2 . TRBV15 TGTGCCACCAGCAGAGCAATCGGGACAGGGTACTATGGCTACACCTTC CATSRAIGTGYYGYTF
TRBD2 TRBJ2-2 . TRBV30 TGTGCCTGGTTAGGACTAGCGGGAGGAAGAACCGGGGAGCTGTTTTTT CAWLGLAGGRTGELFF
. TRBJ1-2 . TRBV28 TGTGCCAGCAGTTTTGATCGGGCGGCTAACTATGGCTACACCTTC CASSFDRAANYGYTF
. TRBJ2-1 . TRBV10-3 TGTGCCATCAGTGAGGCGGACGCTTCGTACAATGAGCAGTTCTTC CAISEADASYNEQFF
. TRBJ1-2 . TRBV24-1 TGTGCCACCAGTGACGGGACGCTCTATGGCTACACCTTC CATSDGTLYGYTF
. TRBJ1-1 . TRBV25-1 TGTGCCAGCAGTGGGATGGGCCGGCCTATGAACACTGAAGCTTTCTTT CASSGMGRPMNTEAFF
TRBD2 TRBJ2-1 . TRBV7-2 TGTGCCAGCAGCTTGGTAGCGGGCTCCTACAATGAGCAGTTCTTC CASSLVAGSYNEQFF
. TRBJ2-3 . TRBV7-3 TGTGCCAGCAGCTTACTTGGTGCGGCTAGCACAGATACGCAGTATTTT CASSLLGAASTDTQYF
TRBD1 TRBJ2-7 . TRBV2 TGTGCCAGCATTTCCACGGGGACAGGTACCTACGAGCAGTACTTC CASISTGTGTYEQYF
. TRBJ1-5 . TRBV6-5 TGTGCCAGCAGTTATGAGATTTATCAGCCCCAGCATTTT CASSYEIYQPQHF
TRBD1 TRBJ1-5 . TRBV6-2/TRBV6-3 TGTGCCAGCAGCCCTAACAGGGGGGGAGGCAATCAGCCCCAGCATTTT CASSPNRGGGNQPQHF
. TRBJ1-4 . TRBV7-9 TGTGCCAGCAGCCAGGGAGGGTTCGGGGCAACTAATGAAAAACTGTTTTTT CASSQGGFGATNEKLFF